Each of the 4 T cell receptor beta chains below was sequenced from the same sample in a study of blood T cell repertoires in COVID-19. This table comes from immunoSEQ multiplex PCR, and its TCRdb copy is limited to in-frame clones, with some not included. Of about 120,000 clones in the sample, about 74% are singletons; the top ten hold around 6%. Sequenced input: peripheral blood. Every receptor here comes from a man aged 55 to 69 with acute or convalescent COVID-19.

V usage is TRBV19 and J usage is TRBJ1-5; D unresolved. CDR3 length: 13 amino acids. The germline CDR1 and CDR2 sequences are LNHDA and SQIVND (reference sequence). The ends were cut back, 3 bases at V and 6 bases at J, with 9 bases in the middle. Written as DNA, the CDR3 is TGTGCCAGTAGTATCGGGTTTTCTCAGCCCCAGCATTTT. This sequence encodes CASSIGFSQPQHF.

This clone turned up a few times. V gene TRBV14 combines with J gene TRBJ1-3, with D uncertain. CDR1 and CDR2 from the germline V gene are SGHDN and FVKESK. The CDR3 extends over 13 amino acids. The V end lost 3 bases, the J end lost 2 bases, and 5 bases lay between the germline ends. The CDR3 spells CASSHPAGNTIYF. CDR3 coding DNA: TGTGCCAGCAGCCACCCAGCTGGAAACACCATATATTTT.

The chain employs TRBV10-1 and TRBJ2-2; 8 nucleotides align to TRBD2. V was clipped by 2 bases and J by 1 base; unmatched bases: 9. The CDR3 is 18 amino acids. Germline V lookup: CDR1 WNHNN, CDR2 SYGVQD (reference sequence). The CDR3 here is CASSEVYGGGKNTGELFF. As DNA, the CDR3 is TGCGCCAGCAGTGAGGTGTACGGCGGGGGGAAGAACACCGGGGAGCTGTTTTTT.

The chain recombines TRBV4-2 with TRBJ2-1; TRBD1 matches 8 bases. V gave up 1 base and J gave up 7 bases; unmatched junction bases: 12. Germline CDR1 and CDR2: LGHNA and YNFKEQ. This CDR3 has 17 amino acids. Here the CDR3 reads CASSQVGGQGGWNEQFF. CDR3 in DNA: TGTGCCAGCAGCCAAGTGGGCGGACAGGGTGGGTGGAATGAGCAGTTCTTC.